These T cell receptor beta chains were read from a single sample in a study of shared clonotypes between healthy human individuals. Produced via immunoSEQ multiplex PCR; TCRdb's table is partial and in-frame only. In the table there are roughly 2,000,000 clones, 85% to 95% of which are singletons. The sample was naive CD8+ T cells from PBMCs. All receptors derive from a young man in good health. Some clones in this sample may be carry-over from other donors' samples. The CDR3 runs from the conserved cysteine through the conserved F or W. Each record gives: D gene, J gene, V gene, clone size, CDR3 protein, CDR3 DNA. D genes are given only for firm matches. Clone size is not always given. Where it is, it says once, few, many or a class for expanded clones.

d_gene: TRBD2; j_gene: TRBJ2-7; v_gene: TRBV29-1; abundance: .; CDR3aa: CSVEVRASGTYEQYF; CDR3nt: TGCAGCGTTGAAGTTCGGGCTAGCGGGACTTACGAGCAGTACTTC
d_gene: TRBD1; j_gene: TRBJ1-1; v_gene: TRBV9; abundance: .; CDR3aa: CASSFTGTGGTEAFF; CDR3nt: TGTGCCAGCAGCTTCACCGGGACAGGGGGCACTGAAGCTTTCTTT
d_gene: .; j_gene: TRBJ1-4; v_gene: TRBV27; abundance: .; CDR3aa: CASTTGAYEKLFF; CDR3nt: TGTGCCAGCACCACCGGGGCTTATGAAAAACTGTTTTTT
d_gene: .; j_gene: TRBJ2-7; v_gene: TRBV13; abundance: few; CDR3aa: CASTQSSATYEQYF; CDR3nt: TGTGCCAGCACCCAGTCTAGCGCGACCTACGAGCAGTACTTC
d_gene: .; j_gene: TRBJ1-2; v_gene: TRBV7-9; abundance: .; CDR3aa: CASSPGQFYGYTF; CDR3nt: TGTGCCAGCAGCCCCGGACAGTTCTATGGCTACACCTTC
d_gene: TRBD2; j_gene: TRBJ2-1; v_gene: TRBV4-1; abundance: .; CDR3aa: CASSQEPTGLAGPYNEQFF; CDR3nt: TGCGCCAGCAGCCAAGAACCTACAGGACTAGCGGGACCCTACAATGAGCAGTTCTTC
d_gene: .; j_gene: TRBJ1-2; v_gene: TRBV28; abundance: .; CDR3aa: CASSPTTGYGYTF; CDR3nt: TGTGCCAGCAGTCCGACGACAGGCTATGGCTACACCTTC
d_gene: TRBD1; j_gene: TRBJ2-1; v_gene: TRBV4-1; abundance: .; CDR3aa: CASSQGYTGGVHEQFF; CDR3nt: TGCGCCAGCAGCCAAGGTTACACAGGGGGCGTCCATGAGCAGTTCTTC
d_gene: .; j_gene: TRBJ1-2; v_gene: TRBV19; abundance: .; CDR3aa: CASSIDGETASSYTF; CDR3nt: TGTGCCAGTAGTATAGATGGCGAGACGGCCTCTAGCTACACCTTC
d_gene: .; j_gene: TRBJ1-1; v_gene: TRBV6-5; abundance: .; CDR3aa: CASSYYMNTEAFF; CDR3nt: TGTGCCAGCAGTTATTACATGAACACTGAAGCTTTCTTT
d_gene: TRBD2; j_gene: TRBJ2-1; v_gene: TRBV5-3; abundance: .; CDR3aa: CARSLPTSAGEQFF; CDR3nt: TGTGCCAGAAGTTTGCCAACTAGCGCGGGTGAGCAGTTCTTC
d_gene: TRBD2; j_gene: TRBJ2-7; v_gene: TRBV7-8; abundance: .; CDR3aa: CASSSFPGLATNEQYF; CDR3nt: TGTGCCAGCAGCTCCTTCCCGGGACTAGCGACCAACGAGCAGTACTTC
d_gene: TRBD1; j_gene: TRBJ1-2; v_gene: TRBV10-3; abundance: .; CDR3aa: CAISDGTGIYGYTF; CDR3nt: TGTGCCATCAGTGACGGGACAGGGATTTATGGCTACACCTTC
d_gene: .; j_gene: TRBJ1-1; v_gene: TRBV6-5; abundance: few; CDR3aa: CASSYGVGRTEAFF; CDR3nt: TGTGCCAGCAGTTACGGGGTCGGGCGCACTGAAGCTTTCTTT
d_gene: .; j_gene: TRBJ2-7; v_gene: TRBV7-9; abundance: once; CDR3aa: CASSLLGTYYEQYF; CDR3nt: TGTGCCAGCAGCTTACTGGGAACATACTACGAGCAGTACTTC
d_gene: TRBD2; j_gene: TRBJ2-1; v_gene: TRBV19; abundance: .; CDR3aa: CASRAGAGGDYNEQFF; CDR3nt: TGTGCCAGTAGGGCGGGAGCGGGAGGGGACTACAATGAGCAGTTCTTC
d_gene: TRBD2; j_gene: TRBJ2-7; v_gene: TRBV7-8; abundance: .; CDR3aa: CASSLLGGTNYEQYF; CDR3nt: TGTGCCAGCAGCTTATTGGGGGGGACGAACTACGAGCAGTACTTC
d_gene: .; j_gene: TRBJ1-1; v_gene: TRBV28; abundance: .; CDR3aa: CASSLYRDKTEAFF; CDR3nt: TGTGCCAGCAGTTTATACCGGGACAAAACTGAAGCTTTCTTT
d_gene: TRBD2; j_gene: TRBJ2-7; v_gene: TRBV10-3; abundance: .; CDR3aa: CAISEAAGGGYEQYF; CDR3nt: TGTGCCATCAGTGAGGCGGCGGGAGGGGGGTACGAGCAGTACTTC
d_gene: .; j_gene: TRBJ2-6; v_gene: TRBV13; abundance: .; CDR3aa: CASSLGPTKGVNVLTF; CDR3nt: TGTGCCAGCAGCTTAGGGCCCACGAAGGGTGTCAACGTCCTGACTTTC
d_gene: .; j_gene: TRBJ2-7; v_gene: TRBV27; abundance: .; CDR3aa: CASSPTPYEQYF; CDR3nt: TGTGCCAGCAGTCCCACGCCCTACGAGCAGTACTTC
d_gene: .; j_gene: TRBJ2-7; v_gene: TRBV2; abundance: .; CDR3aa: CASSSGFLSYEQYF; CDR3nt: TGTGCCAGCAGTTCAGGATTCCTCTCCTACGAGCAGTACTTC
d_gene: .; j_gene: TRBJ2-5; v_gene: TRBV2; abundance: .; CDR3aa: CASSEDRAPETQYF; CDR3nt: TGTGCCAGCAGTGAAGACAGGGCCCCAGAGACCCAGTACTTC